Given below is one T cell receptor beta chain in context. CDR1 is SNHLY and CDR2 is FYNNEI in the germline V gene. V lost 8 bases and J 5 bases, leaving 16 bases between the germline ends. This CDR3 has 13 residues. This specimen comes from a study of T cell changes during pregnancy in multiple sclerosis. The data were produced by immunoSEQ multiplex PCR, yet TCRdb's version contains in-frame clones alone and is incomplete. The sample includes approximately 100,000 clones, roughly 92% seen only once; the top ten take roughly 0.93%. The starting material was peripheral blood, obtained after pregnancy. The chain is built from TRBV2 and TRBJ2-7, with D unclear. The TCR originated in a female donor with multiple sclerosis, enrolled in a pregnancy study. The CDR3 reads CASGSTAADEQYF. The CDR3 nucleotides read TGTGCCAGCGGTTCAACCGCGGCGGACGAGCAGTACTTC.